The sequence of this T cell receptor beta chain was determined in a study of monozygotic twins with inflammatory bowel disease. The CDR3 has 14 amino acids. Germline-derived CDR1 and CDR2 are LGHDT and YNNKEL (reference sequence). Without any T cell sorting, total RNA was isolated from whole blood. 3,000 to 4,500 ng of total RNA went into each TCR library. Each of TCRalpha and TCRbeta cDNA went through two nested PCRs, lasting approximately 17 and 9 cycles. Using the 5' RACE reads, TCRdb records one entry per CDR3 protein without DNA. This sample's table reports around 400,000 distinct CDR3 sequences.

V and J are TRBV3-1 and TRBJ1-2. This TCR was recovered from a human donor with ulcerative colitis or Crohn's disease, or a healthy co-twin of an affected twin (not recorded which). Sequencing was performed on blood. CDR3 in amino acids: CASSQESGRYGYTF.